Included here is one T cell receptor beta chain sequence, with context. Assay: immunoSEQ multiplex PCR; the TCRdb copy retains only in-frame clones and omits some. In the table there are 85,000 to 130,000 clones, 90% to 95% of which are singletons. This record belongs to a study of blood T cell repertoires in COVID-19. In the study overall: Acute and convalescent COVID-19 specimens originated in the United States, Italy and Spain.

This clonotype was obtained from a man aged 55 to 70 with acute or convalescent COVID-19. Input material: peripheral blood.

The CDR3 sequence: CASSEERDSQPQHF. The CDR3 DNA follows: TGTGCCAGCAGTGAGGAGCGGGATAGTCAGCCCCAGCATTTT. V is TRBV6-1 and J is TRBJ1-5; D is undetermined. V was clipped by 3 bases and J by 6 bases, with 12 bases between them. Germline lookup yields CDR1 MNHNS and CDR2 SASEGT. The length of the CDR3 is 14 residues.